Shown below are 8 T cell receptor beta chains from a single sample sequenced in a study of siplizumab effects on memory and regulatory T cells. Coculturing of the mixed lymphocyte reaction cells was performed at 37°C for more than 5 days. Their specific antigens are unknown. TCRdb keeps only in-frame clones here, not all; method: immunoSEQ multiplex PCR. This table holds about 18,000 clones, 44% found once. The sequenced sample consisted of CFSE-low (dividing) CD4+ T cells sorted from an allogeneic mixed lymphocyte reaction. These receptors were taken from a human donor in good health; the cells came from an allogeneic mixed lymphocyte reaction. Some clones in this sample may be carry-over from other donors' samples.

This chain links TRBV6-1 with TRBJ2-7; 7 positions agree with TRBD1. V lost 6 bases to trimming and J lost 3 bases; unmatched junction nucleotides: 11. This CDR3 comprises 15 residues. Germline CDR1 MNHNS, CDR2 SASEGT. CDR3 residues: CASSRRSDRDYEQYF. The CDR3 DNA follows: TGTGCCAGCAGCAGACGATCAGACAGGGACTACGAGCAGTACTTC.

The rearrangement joins TRBV11-2 to TRBJ2-7, with 7 bases identical to TRBD2. V was clipped by 8 bases and J by 2 bases; unmatched bases: 9. The germline V gene encodes CDR1 SGHAT and CDR2 FQNNGV. The CDR3 extends over 14 amino acids. Written as DNA, the CDR3 is TGTGCCAGCGGCCACAGCGGGGCCGCCTACGAGCAGTACTTC. It is translated as CASGHSGAAYEQYF.

V and J are TRBV9 and TRBJ2-2, with no clear D. Germline V lookup: CDR1 SGDLS, CDR2 YYNGEE. Trimming cost V 1 base and J 5 bases, with 9 bases left between them. The CDR3 totals 14 residues. DNA of the CDR3: TGTGCCAGCAGCGTATTGTGGAAAACCGGGGAGCTGTTTTTT. Its protein product is CASSVLWKTGELFF.

The gene calls are TRBV15 and TRBJ1-6; 8 bases line up with TRBD1. This CDR3 contains 16 residues. Germline loops: CDR1 LNHNV, CDR2 YYDKDF (reference sequence). V was clipped by 0 bases and J by 3 bases; unmatched bases: 1. The CDR3 DNA follows: TGTGCCACCAGCAGAGAGGACAGGGTCTATAATTCACCCCTCCACTTT. Translation gives CATSREDRVYNSPLHF.

V gene TRBV5-1 combines with J gene TRBJ2-1, with TRBD2 identical over 9 bases. The V gene's germline CDR1 is SGHRS and CDR2 YFSETQ. This CDR3 comprises 18 residues. The J segment lost 0 bases and the V segment lost 0 bases, leaving 7 bases of the junction unmatched. CDR3 DNA sequence: TGCGCCAGCAGCTTGGTACCTAGCGGGACCTCCTCCTACAATGAGCAGTTCTTC. Residues: CASSLVPSGTSSYNEQFF.

The V gene is TRBV19, the J gene TRBJ2-7; D tentatively fits TRBD1 or TRBD2 (5 bases each). CDR1 is LNHDA and CDR2 is SQIVND in the germline V gene (reference sequence). Trimming removed 3 bases at V and 6 bases at J, with 15 bases between. The CDR3 consists of 14 residues. This chain's CDR3 is CASSMRGSSIEQYF. The CDR3 DNA is TGTGCCAGTAGTATGAGGGGAAGTTCAATCGAGCAGTACTTC.

This clone was detected only a few times. The genes are TRBV28 and TRBJ2-1; either TRBD1 or TRBD2 may fit D (5 bases each). The V gene lost 4 bases and the J gene lost 10 bases, with 8 bases spanning the gap. Germline V gene lookup returns CDR1 MDHEN and CDR2 SYDVKM. The CDR3 runs to 11 residues. CDR3 DNA: TGTGCCAGCAGTTCCAGGGACGAGCAGTTCTTC. Translation gives CASSSRDEQFF.

V and J are TRBV6-5 and TRBJ1-1; D gene unclear. Germline V gene data show CDR1 as MNHEY and CDR2 as SVGAGI. V lost 5 bases and J lost 3, with 10 bases in between. CDR3 length equals 13 residues. The CDR3 reads CASSAIRDTEAFF. For the CDR3, the DNA is TGTGCCAGCAGTGCGATCCGGGACACTGAAGCTTTCTTT.